This TCR beta chain originates from a study of T cell responses to AZD1222 COVID-19 vaccine. Whole-study findings and limits: Donors were mostly white British, more females; clonal diversity possibly underestimated.

Turning to this clone: Its antigen is not known.

The CDR3 length is 16 residues. V shed 4 bases, J shed 1 base, and the junction held 8 bases outside the gene matches. Using immunoSEQ multiplex PCR, the repertoire was profiled, and TCRdb retains in-frame clones only, with some absent. Seen here are 100,000 to 150,000 clones, approximately 86% observed once, and the top ten hold over 1.2%. The chain links TRBV5-3 to TRBJ2-1, with 7 bases fitting TRBD2. TRBV5-3 is recorded as an ORF, its role being uncertain. This clonotype originated in an adult in good health. Sample: peripheral blood, taken on day 0 of AZD1222 vaccination. The DNA for the CDR3 is TGTGCCAGAAGCATAAAGCGGGGAAAATCCTACAATGAGCAGTTCTTC. Its translation: CARSIKRGKSYNEQFF.